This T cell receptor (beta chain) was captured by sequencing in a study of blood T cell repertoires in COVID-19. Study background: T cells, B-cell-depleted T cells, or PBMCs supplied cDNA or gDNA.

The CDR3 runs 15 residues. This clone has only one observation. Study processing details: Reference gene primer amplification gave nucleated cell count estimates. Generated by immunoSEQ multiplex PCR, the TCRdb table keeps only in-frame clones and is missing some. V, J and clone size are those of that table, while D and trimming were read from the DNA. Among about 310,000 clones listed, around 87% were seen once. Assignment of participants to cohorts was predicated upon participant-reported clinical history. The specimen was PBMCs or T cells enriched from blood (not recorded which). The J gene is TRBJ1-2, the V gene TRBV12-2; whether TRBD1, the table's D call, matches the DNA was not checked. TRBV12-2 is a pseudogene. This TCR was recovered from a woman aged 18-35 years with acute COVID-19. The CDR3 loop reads CASRPRQGRGYGYTF. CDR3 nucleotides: TGTGCAAGTCGCCCGAGACAGGGGCGGGGGTATGGCTACACCTTC.